This T cell receptor beta chain was recovered during a study of tumor-infiltrating lymphocytes in primary liver carcinoma. Study overall: The study included patients who were men and women aged 30 to 69 years. Regardless of tissue type, samples showed similar yields of roughly 3.5 to 7.13 million productive TCRbeta reads.

Study-level results: Whereas tumor region pairs overlapped more, tumor-adjacent and tumor-blood pairs overlapped less.

Constant-region priming of about 520 ng total RNA yielded TCR beta cDNA. What produced the TCR beta libraries was three nested multiplex PCR rounds using slightly modified ARM-PCR. The first two PCR rounds, roughly 10 cycles each, used TRBV1-TRBV30 forward primers and a C-beta reverse primer. TCRdb redid the calling of the multiplex PCR reads with MiXCR, one entry per CDR3 protein. The sample has approximately 330,000 distinct CDR3 sequences, less than 70% seen once. Blood RNA came from unsorted whole blood; germline DNA was also extracted. HBV chronically infected the treatment-naive patients. On this clonotype: The antigen is not known. At one of its ends the junction is not consistent with the germline gene, which may arise from a read error.

The CDR3 contains 11 residues. Germline CDR1 is GTSNPN and CDR2 is SVGIG (reference sequence). The chain carries TRBV30 and TRBJ2-1; TRBD2 is a possible D gene (6 bases). The clonotype originates from a man between 35 and 55 years old with primary liver carcinoma and hepatitis B virus infection. Sample: peripheral blood. The CDR3 DNA is TGTGCCGCGGGGAGCTACAGTGAGCAGATCTTC. This codes for CAAGSYSEQIF.